Shown below are 2 T cell receptor beta chains from a single sample sequenced in a study of cytomegalovirus exposure and HLA in healthy donors (TCRdb year 2017). Receptor libraries were prepared by the immunoSEQ multiplex PCR assay. For the multiplex PCR, a mixture combining 60 forward primers for TCR Vbeta segments and 13 reverse primers for TCR Jbeta segments was used. TCRdb mirrors the immuneACCESS table, restricted to in-frame sequences. Some clones are absent from its copies; in checked studies, under half trace to an unresolved V gene, and the reason for the others is unknown. This sample comprises about 130,000 clones, approximately 80% of them detected only once. 3% to 5% of the sample lies in the top ten. Sequencing input: PBMCs. These receptors all come from a male donor in good health and CMV-seronegative.

The chain uses TRBV5-1 and TRBJ2-2, with 8 bases matching TRBD1. Germline V gives CDR1 SGHRS, CDR2 YFSETQ. V shed 0 bases, J shed 5 bases, and the junction held 3 bases outside the gene matches. The CDR3 consists of 15 residues. Here the CDR3 reads CASSLAGGYTGELFF. The CDR3 DNA reads TGCGCCAGCAGCTTGGCAGGGGGCTATACCGGGGAGCTGTTTTTT.

V usage is TRBV5-8 and J usage is TRBJ2-5; 10 bases fit TRBD1. CDR3 length: 17 residues. With 5 bases clipped from V and 4 bases from J, the junction kept 14 bases outside the gene matches. CDR1 and CDR2 (germline): SGHTS, YDEGEE. In DNA, the CDR3 is TGTGCCAGCAGATCGGGACAGGGGCCTAACCGAGGAGAGACCCAGTACTTC. Translating it yields CASRSGQGPNRGETQYF.